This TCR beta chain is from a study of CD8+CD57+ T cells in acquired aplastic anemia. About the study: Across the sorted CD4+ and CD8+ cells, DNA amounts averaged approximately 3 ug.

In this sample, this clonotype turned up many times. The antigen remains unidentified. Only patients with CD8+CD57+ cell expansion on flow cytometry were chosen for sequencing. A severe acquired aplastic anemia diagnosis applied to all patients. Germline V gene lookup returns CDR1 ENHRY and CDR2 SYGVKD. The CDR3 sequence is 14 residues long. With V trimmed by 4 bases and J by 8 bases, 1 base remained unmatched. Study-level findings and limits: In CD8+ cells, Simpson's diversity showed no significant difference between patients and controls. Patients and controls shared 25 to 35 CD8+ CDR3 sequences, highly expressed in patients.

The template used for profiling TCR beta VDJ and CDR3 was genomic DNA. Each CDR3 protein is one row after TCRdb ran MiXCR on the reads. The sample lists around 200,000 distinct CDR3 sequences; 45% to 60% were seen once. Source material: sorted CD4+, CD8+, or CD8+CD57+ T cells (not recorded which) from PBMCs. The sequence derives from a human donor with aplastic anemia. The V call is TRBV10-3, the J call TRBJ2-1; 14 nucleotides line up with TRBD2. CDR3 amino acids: CAISGLAGGDEQFF. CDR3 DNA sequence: TGTGCCATCAGTGGACTAGCGGGGGGGGATGAGCAGTTCTTC.